This entry is about one T cell receptor beta chain. The antigen is undetermined. The sample is drawn from a study of cytomegalovirus exposure and HLA in healthy donors. Study-wide findings and caveats: The authors later found HLA-associated TCR beta chains more clonally expanded than equally common others. DRB1 showed the most TCR associations and HLA-C the fewest in a later analysis, as rates varied by HLA locus. The likely origin of a cluster of highly shared sequence variants was a sequencing artifact. Reportedly, a later analysis found an Asian-associated ancestry cluster had fewer N-insertions than the roughly 700-donor mean.

Vbeta (60) and Jbeta (13) primers were used in the PCR. Repertoires were generated with immunoSEQ multiplex PCR, while TCRdb's copy carries only in-frame clones and drops some. The table lists approximately 100,000 clones, approximately 77% of them singletons. Sequenced sample: PBMCs. This sequence originates from a woman in her thirties or forties in good health and CMV-seronegative.

CDR3 DNA: TGTGCCAGCTCCCTTAACTATGGCTACACCTTC. Its protein is CASSLNYGYTF. V usage is TRBV28 and J usage is TRBJ1-2; no firm D call. The CDR3 length is 11 residues. The ends were cut back, 8 bases at V and 1 base at J, with 5 bases in the middle. From germline, CDR1 is MDHEN and CDR2 SYDVKM.